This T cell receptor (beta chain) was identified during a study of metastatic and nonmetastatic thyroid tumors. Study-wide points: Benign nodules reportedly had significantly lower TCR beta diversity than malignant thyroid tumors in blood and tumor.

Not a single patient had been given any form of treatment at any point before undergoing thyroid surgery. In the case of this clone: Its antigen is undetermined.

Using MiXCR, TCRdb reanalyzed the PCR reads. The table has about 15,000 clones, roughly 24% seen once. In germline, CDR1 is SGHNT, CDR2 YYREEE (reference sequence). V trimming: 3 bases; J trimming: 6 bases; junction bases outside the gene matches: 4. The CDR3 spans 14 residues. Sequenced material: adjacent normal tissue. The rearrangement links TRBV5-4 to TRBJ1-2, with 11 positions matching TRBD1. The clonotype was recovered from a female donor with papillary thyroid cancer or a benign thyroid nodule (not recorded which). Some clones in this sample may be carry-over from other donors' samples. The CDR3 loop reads CASSSDRGLNGYTF. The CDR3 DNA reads TGTGCCAGCAGCTCGGACAGGGGGCTTAATGGCTACACCTTC.